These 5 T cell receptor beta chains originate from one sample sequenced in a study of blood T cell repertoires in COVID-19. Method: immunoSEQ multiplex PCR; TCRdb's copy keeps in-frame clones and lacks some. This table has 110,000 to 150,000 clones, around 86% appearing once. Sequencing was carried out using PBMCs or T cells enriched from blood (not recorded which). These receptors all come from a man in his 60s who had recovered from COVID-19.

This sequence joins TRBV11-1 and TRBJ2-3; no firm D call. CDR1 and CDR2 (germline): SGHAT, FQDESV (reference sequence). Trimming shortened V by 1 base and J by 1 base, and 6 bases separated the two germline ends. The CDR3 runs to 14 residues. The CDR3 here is CASSLDQGTDTQYF. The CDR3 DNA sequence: TGTGCCAGCAGCTTAGACCAGGGCACAGATACGCAGTATTTT.

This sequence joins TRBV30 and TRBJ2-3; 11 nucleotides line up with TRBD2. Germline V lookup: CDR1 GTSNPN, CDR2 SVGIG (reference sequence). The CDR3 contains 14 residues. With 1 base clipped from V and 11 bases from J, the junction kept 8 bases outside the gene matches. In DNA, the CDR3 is TGTGCCTGGAGTGCTTCCGGGACTAGCGGCCGGCAGTATTTT. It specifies CAWSASGTSGRQYF.

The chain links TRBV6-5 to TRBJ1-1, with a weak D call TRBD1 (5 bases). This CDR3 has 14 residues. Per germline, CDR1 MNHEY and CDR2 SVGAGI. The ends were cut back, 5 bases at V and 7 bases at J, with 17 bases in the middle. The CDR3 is CASSPQGGVGEAFF. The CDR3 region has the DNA TGTGCCAGCAGTCCCCAGGGTGGGGTTGGTGAAGCTTTCTTT.

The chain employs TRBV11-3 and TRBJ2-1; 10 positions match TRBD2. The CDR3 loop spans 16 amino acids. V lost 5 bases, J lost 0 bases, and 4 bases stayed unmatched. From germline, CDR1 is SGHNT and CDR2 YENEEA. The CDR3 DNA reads TGTGCCAGCAGCCAACTAGCGGGAAGCTCCTACAATGAGCAGTTCTTC. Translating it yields CASSQLAGSSYNEQFF.

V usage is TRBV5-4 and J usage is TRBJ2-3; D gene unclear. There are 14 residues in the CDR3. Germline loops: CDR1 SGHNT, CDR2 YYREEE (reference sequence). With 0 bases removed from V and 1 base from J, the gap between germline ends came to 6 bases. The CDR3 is CASSLAAGTDTQYF. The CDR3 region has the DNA TGTGCCAGCAGCTTGGCCGCGGGCACAGATACGCAGTATTTT. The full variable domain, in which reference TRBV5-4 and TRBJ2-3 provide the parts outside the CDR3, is ETGVTQSPTHLIKTRGQQVTLRCSSQSGHNTVSWYQQALGQGPQFIFQYYREEENGRGNFPPRFSGLQFPNYSSELNVNALELDDSALYLCASSLAAGTDTQYFGPGTRLTVL.